This TCR beta chain was captured by sequencing in a study of yellow fever vaccine responses in identical twins. Study-wide results and caveats: Vaccine T cell responses of twins reportedly seemed partly convergent and partly personalized.

MiXCR, run by TCRdb on the RT-PCR reads, gives a single entry per CDR3 protein. The sample lists around 5,300 distinct CDR3 sequences, about nine tenths seen once, with about 3% in the top ten. This clonotype was counted a single time. No antigen is known for it. The specimen was T cells from blood (PBMCs), unsorted or a sorted subset (not recorded which), collected before or after yellow fever vaccination (not recorded which). The source of this sequence is a woman under 30 who received the yellow fever vaccine.

Written as DNA, the CDR3 is TGTGCCAGCAGTGACAGTGGAGAGCAGTACTTC. Translated: CASSDSGEQYF. The chain employs TRBV28 and TRBJ2-7, with D perhaps TRBD1 (5 bases). Per the germline V gene, CDR1 is MDHEN and CDR2 is SYDVKM. The CDR3 contains 11 residues. Trimming shortened V by 5 bases and J by 7 bases, and 9 bases separated the two germline ends.